This entry features one T cell receptor (beta chain) sequence. Generated by immunoSEQ multiplex PCR, the TCRdb table keeps only in-frame clones and is missing some. This sample has 65,000 to 95,000 clones, with about 88% found just once. V lost 6 bases and J lost 6, with 15 bases in between. Germline CDR1 and CDR2: PRHDT and FYEKMQ (reference sequence). The CDR3 is 14 residues long. This sample stems from a study of blood T cell repertoires in COVID-19. Overall study: The United States, Italy and Spain supplied acute and convalescent COVID-19 samples.

The V and J genes are TRBV13 and TRBJ1-5, with D unresolved. Specimen: peripheral blood. The clonotype originates from an older man with acute or convalescent COVID-19. The CDR3 protein is CASSSSTGGQPQHF. The CDR3 coding sequence is TGTGCCAGCAGTTCTTCCACTGGTGGTCAGCCCCAGCATTTT.